The 5 T cell receptor beta chains below were found in one sample sequenced in a study of shared clonotypes between healthy human individuals. Sequencing used immunoSEQ multiplex PCR; TCRdb keeps in-frame clones, though not all of them. In the table there are around 2.1 million clones, around 95% of which are singletons. The sequenced material came from naive CD4+ T cells sorted from blood. Noted subset: CD45RA+ positively selected. Source of these receptors: a man aged 18 to 30 in good health.

The chain recombines TRBV15 with TRBJ1-3; D perhaps matches TRBD1 (5 bases). The germline V gene has CDR1 LNHNV and CDR2 YYDKDF (reference sequence). Trimming removed 4 bases from V and 0 bases from J, with 13 bases in between. This CDR3 comprises 16 residues. In nucleotides, the CDR3 is TGTGCCACCAGCAACCGGGGACCGAGCTCTGGAAACACCATATATTTT. This translates into CATSNRGPSSGNTIYF.

This clone has just one count. The V and J genes are TRBV25-1 and TRBJ2-7; D unresolved. The germline V gene has CDR1 MGHDK and CDR2 SYGVNS. The CDR3 covers 13 residues. Trimming took 3 bases from V and 3 from J, leaving 9 bases between them. CDR3 DNA sequence: TGTGCCAGCAGTGAGCCAGATAACTACGAGCAGTACTTC. This translates into CASSEPDNYEQYF.

Of note for this clone: Other DNA sequences within the sample encode an identical CDR3. The CDR3, as DNA: TGCGCCAGCAGGGGAGATACGCAGTATTTT. Translation: CASRGDTQYF. V is TRBV5-1 and J is TRBJ2-3; D is undetermined. V gave up 5 bases and J gave up 5 bases, with 3 bases separating them. The CDR3 runs 10 residues. In germline, CDR1 is SGHRS, CDR2 YFSETQ.

The chain is built from TRBV27 and TRBJ2-3; TRBD1 aligns across 10 bases. The germline V gene has CDR1 MNHEY and CDR2 SMNVEV (reference sequence). The CDR3 is made up of 16 amino acids. The V gene end was trimmed by 4 bases and the J gene end by 9 bases; junction bases not matched to a gene: 13. As DNA, the CDR3 is TGTGCCAGCAGTTCCCCCTTCCGGGACAGGGGTTTCACGCAGTATTTT. The encoded protein is CASSSPFRDRGFTQYF.

The chain links TRBV2 to TRBJ1-4; 7 bases align to TRBD1. Losses at the gene ends were 6 bases for V and 0 bases for J; bases not matched to a gene: 1. Germline loops: CDR1 SNHLY, CDR2 FYNNEI. The CDR3 is 14 residues long. The CDR3 here is CASRGQTTNEKLFF. CDR3 DNA: TGTGCCAGCAGGGGACAGACAACTAATGAAAAACTGTTTTTT.